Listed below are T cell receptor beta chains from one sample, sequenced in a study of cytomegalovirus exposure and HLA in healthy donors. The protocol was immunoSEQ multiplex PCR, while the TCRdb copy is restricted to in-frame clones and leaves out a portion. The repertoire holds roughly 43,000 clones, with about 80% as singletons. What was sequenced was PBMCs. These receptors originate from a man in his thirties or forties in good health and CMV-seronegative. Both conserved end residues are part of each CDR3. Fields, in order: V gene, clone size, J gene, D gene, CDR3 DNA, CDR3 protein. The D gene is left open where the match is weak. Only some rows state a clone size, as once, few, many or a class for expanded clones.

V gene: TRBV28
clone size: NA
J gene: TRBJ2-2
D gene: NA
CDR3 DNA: TGTGCCAGCAGTCTCACCAGGGGCTACACCGGGGAGCTGTTTTTT
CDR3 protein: CASSLTRGYTGELFF

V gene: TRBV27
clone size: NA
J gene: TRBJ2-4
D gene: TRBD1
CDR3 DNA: TGTGCCAGCAGTGTATCCGTTAAGACAGGGGAAGGGGAAAACATTCAGTACTTC
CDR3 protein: CASSVSVKTGEGENIQYF

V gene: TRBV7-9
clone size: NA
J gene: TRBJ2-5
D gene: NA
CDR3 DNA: TGTGCCAGCAGCCCACAAGGGGGATGGGGTGCCAAGGGAGAGACCCAGTACTTC
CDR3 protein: CASSPQGGWGAKGETQYF

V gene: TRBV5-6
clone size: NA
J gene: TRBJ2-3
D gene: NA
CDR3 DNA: TGTGCCAGCAGCTTTCCTAGTATGTTGAACACAGATACGCAGTATTTT
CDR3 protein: CASSFPSMLNTDTQYF

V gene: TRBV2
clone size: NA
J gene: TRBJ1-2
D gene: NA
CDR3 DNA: TGTGCCAGCAGTGCGGTAGTCACCATCTCCTATGGCTACACCTTC
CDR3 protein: CASSAVVTISYGYTF

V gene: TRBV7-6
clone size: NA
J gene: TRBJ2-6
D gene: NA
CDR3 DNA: TGTGCCAGCAGCTTAGTCGGCCAGGGGAGCTCTGGGGCCAACGTCCTGACTTTC
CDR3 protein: CASSLVGQGSSGANVLTF

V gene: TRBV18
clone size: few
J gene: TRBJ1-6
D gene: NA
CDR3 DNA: TGTGCCAGCTCACCATGGTCCGGGGAATCTTCCAATTCACCCCTCCACTTT
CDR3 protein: CASSPWSGESSNSPLHF

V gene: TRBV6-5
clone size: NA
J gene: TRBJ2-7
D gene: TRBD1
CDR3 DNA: TGTGCCAGCAGGCGACAGGGGGCTAGTACCTACGAGCAGTACTTC
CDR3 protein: CASRRQGASTYEQYF

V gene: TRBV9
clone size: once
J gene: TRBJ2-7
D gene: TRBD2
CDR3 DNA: TGTGCCAGCAGCGTAGGGTTGAGCGGGAGCCGCGAGCAGTACTTC
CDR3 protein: CASSVGLSGSREQYF

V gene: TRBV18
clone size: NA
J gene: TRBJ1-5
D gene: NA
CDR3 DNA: TGTGCCAGCTCACCTACCCAGGTGGGAGGGAATCAGCCCCAGCATTTT
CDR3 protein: CASSPTQVGGNQPQHF

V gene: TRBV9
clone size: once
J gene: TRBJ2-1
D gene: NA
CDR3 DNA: TGTGCCAGCAGCCAGGATACCTACAATGAGCAGTTCTTC
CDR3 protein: CASSQDTYNEQFF

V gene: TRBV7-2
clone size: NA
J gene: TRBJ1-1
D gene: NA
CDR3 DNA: TGTGCCAGCAGCTCTCGTGGACAGACCAAAGCTTTCTTT
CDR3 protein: CASSSRGQTKAFF

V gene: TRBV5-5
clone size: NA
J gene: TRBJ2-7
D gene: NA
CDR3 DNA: TGTGCCAGCAGCTTGGTCCCGGGAGAACACGAGCAGTACTTC
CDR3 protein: CASSLVPGEHEQYF

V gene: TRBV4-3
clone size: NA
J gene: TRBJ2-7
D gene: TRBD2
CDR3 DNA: TGCGCCAGCAGCCAAGGGACTAGCGAGTACTACGAGCAGTACTTC
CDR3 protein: CASSQGTSEYYEQYF

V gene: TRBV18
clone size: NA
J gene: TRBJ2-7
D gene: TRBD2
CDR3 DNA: TGTGCCAGCTCGCAAAATGCGGGGACTAGTTGGGCCGCCTACGAGCAGTACTTC
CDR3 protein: CASSQNAGTSWAAYEQYF

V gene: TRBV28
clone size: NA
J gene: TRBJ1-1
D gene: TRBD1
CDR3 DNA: TGTGCCAGCAGTTCCCATGACAGGGGCCTGGCGAACACTGAAGCTTTCTTT
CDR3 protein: CASSSHDRGLANTEAFF

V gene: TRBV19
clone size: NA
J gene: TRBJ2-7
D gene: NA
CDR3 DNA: TGTGCCAGTAGTATTAGAGGGTTCCCCTACGAGCAGTACTTC
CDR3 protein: CASSIRGFPYEQYF

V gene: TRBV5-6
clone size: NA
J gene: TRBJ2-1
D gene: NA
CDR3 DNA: TGTGCCAGCAGCTTAGCGGCTCTCGCCCCCTACAATGAGCAGTTCTTC
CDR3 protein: CASSLAALAPYNEQFF